The 18 T cell receptor beta chains presented below share a single source sample, sequenced in a study of blood T cell repertoires in COVID-19. Repertoires were generated with immunoSEQ multiplex PCR, while TCRdb's copy carries only in-frame clones and drops some. The sample shows roughly 300,000 clones, 86% of them seen only once. Sequencing used peripheral blood. The receptors stem from a woman between 50 and 59 years old with acute or convalescent COVID-19.

The gene calls are TRBV9 and TRBJ2-5, with D maybe TRBD2 (7 bases). Per the germline V gene, CDR1 is SGDLS and CDR2 is YYNGEE. Trimming stripped 0 bases from V and 4 bases from J, with 13 bases between. The CDR3 is made up of 15 amino acids. The CDR3 region is CASSVGVGGAETQYF. CDR3 sequence (DNA): TGTGCCAGCAGCGTAGGAGTTGGGGGGGCAGAGACCCAGTACTTC.

The chain recombines TRBV7-2 with TRBJ2-7, with D tentatively TRBD1 (5 bases). The CDR3 consists of 16 residues. Deletions cut 1 base from V and 3 bases from J, with 16 bases between. The germline V gene encodes CDR1 SGHTA and CDR2 FQGNSA. CDR3 DNA sequence: TGTGCCAGCAGCTTAGGGACCGGGCCCCAGGGCTACGAGCAGTACTTC. Protein sequence: CASSLGTGPQGYEQYF.

The J gene is TRBJ1-2, the V gene TRBV7-3, with D perhaps matching TRBD1 (6 bases). From germline, CDR1 is SGHTA and CDR2 FQGTGA. The CDR3 sequence is 15 residues long. Trimming shortened V by 6 bases and J by 6 bases, and 20 bases separated the two germline ends. Here the CDR3 DNA reads TGTGCCAGCAGACAAGCCGGGACACCTACGGATGGCTACACCTTC. Translated, it gives CASRQAGTPTDGYTF.

This chain links TRBV5-1 with TRBJ2-3; 9 bases are shared with TRBD2. The CDR3 loop spans 14 amino acids. Per the germline V gene, CDR1 is SGHRS and CDR2 is YFSETQ. V dropped 0 bases and J dropped 4; count of bases not matched to a gene: 0. The CDR3 reads CASSLVAGADTQYF. The CDR3 DNA reads TGCGCCAGCAGCTTGGTAGCGGGGGCAGATACGCAGTATTTT.

The chain combines TRBV19 with TRBJ2-3; D uncertain. Trimming took off 4 bases at V and 0 bases at J, with 8 bases between the two ends. Germline V gene sequence: CDR1 LNHDA, CDR2 SQIVND (reference sequence). There are 14 residues in the CDR3. CDR3 coding DNA: TGTGCCAGTAGTAAGGCAGGAAGCACAGATACGCAGTATTTT. It is translated as CASSKAGSTDTQYF.

J is TRBJ1-3 and V is TRBV29-1; D perhaps matches TRBD1 (5 bases). The length of the CDR3 is 14 residues. Germline CDR1 and CDR2: SQVTM and ANQGSEA. With 6 bases removed from V and 1 base from J, the gap between germline ends came to 13 bases. This CDR3 reads CSVGRGESGNTIYF. The CDR3 DNA sequence: TGCAGCGTGGGGAGGGGAGAGTCTGGAAACACCATATATTTT.

V is TRBV5-4 and J is TRBJ2-4; D is uncertain. V was cut by 4 bases and J by 2 bases, with 10 bases left in between. This CDR3 spans 14 amino acids. CDR1 is SGHNT and CDR2 is YYREEE in the germline V gene (reference sequence). CDR3 sequence (DNA): TGTGCCAGCAGCGGTAGCAGTACCAAAAACATTCAGTACTTC. It encodes CASSGSSTKNIQYF.

The chain uses TRBV7-9 and TRBJ2-3; TRBD2 might be the D (6 bases). Germline-derived CDR1 and CDR2 are SEHNR and FQNEAQ (reference sequence). V lost 1 base and J lost 2, with 10 bases in between. This CDR3 is 15 amino acids long. The CDR3 loop reads CASSLGLDYTDTQYF. The CDR3 region has the DNA TGTGCCAGCAGCTTAGGACTAGATTACACAGATACGCAGTATTTT. Full variable domain (remainder filled in from reference TRBV7-9 and TRBJ2-3): DTGVSQNPRHKITKRGQNVTFRCDPISEHNRLYWYRQTLGQGPEFLTYFQNEAQLEKSRLLSDRFSAERPKGSFSTLEIQRTEQGDSAMYLCASSLGLDYTDTQYFGPGTRLTVL.

This chain uses TRBV28 with TRBJ2-2, with 10 nucleotides matching TRBD2. CDR1 MDHEN and CDR2 SYDVKM come from the germline V gene. The CDR3 contains 19 residues. After removal of 6 bases from V and 2 bases from J, the junction contained 15 bases not matched to a gene. In DNA form, the CDR3 reads TGTGCCAGCAGCCCCTATGAGGTAGCGGGAGGTCTAAACACCGGGGAGCTGTTTTTT. Residues: CASSPYEVAGGLNTGELFF.

The V and J genes are TRBV5-1 and TRBJ2-2; maybe TRBD1 (6 bases). Germline V CDR1 and CDR2: SGHRS, YFSETQ. This CDR3 region has 15 residues. The V and J ends lost 0 bases and 4 bases respectively, with 10 bases between them. The CDR3 DNA is TGCGCCAGCAGCTTGGACAGGGTTGGCACCGGGGAGCTGTTTTTT. Its translation is CASSLDRVGTGELFF. Based on the CDR3 plus reference TRBV5-1 and TRBJ2-2, the full variable domain is KAGVTQTPRYLIKTRGQQVTLSCSPISGHRSVSWYQQTPGQGLQFLFEYFSETQRNKGNFPGRFSGRQFSNSRSEMNVSTLELGDSALYLCASSLDRVGTGELFFGEGSRLTVL.

V usage is TRBV3-1 (or the pseudogene TRBV3-2) and J usage is TRBJ2-5, with D possibly TRBD2 on 6 matching bases. Between the trimmed V and J ends, which lost 0 bases and 2 bases, there was a span of 13 bases. Germline CDR1 reads LGHDT; CDR2 reads YNNKEL (reference sequence). The CDR3 spans 16 residues. The CDR3 protein is CASSQDLTGVQETQYF. CDR3 coding DNA: TGTGCCAGCAGCCAAGATCTTACGGGAGTACAAGAGACCCAGTACTTC.

The chain has TRBV2 and TRBJ1-2; possible D gene TRBD1, 5 bases. The CDR3 runs to 15 residues. Germline loops: CDR1 SNHLY, CDR2 FYNNEI. Trimming left V 6 bases short and J 5 bases short, with 19 bases between. CDR3 loop: CASSRGAAPRYGYTF. The CDR3 nucleotides read TGTGCCAGCAGCCGCGGGGCAGCCCCGAGGTATGGCTACACCTTC.

The V and J genes are TRBV6-4 and TRBJ1-1; no reliable D call. CDR1 MRHNA and CDR2 SNTAGT come from the germline V gene. CDR3 length: 12 amino acids. V was trimmed by 0 bases and J by 8 bases, leaving 7 bases between them. The CDR3 nucleotides are TGTGCCAGCAGTGACTCTGAGGGCGAAGCTTTCTTT. Translation gives CASSDSEGEAFF.

CDR3 nucleotides: TGTGCCAGCAGCATCACCACTGGGACATCCAACTCCTACGAGCAGTACTTC. Translating it yields CASSITTGTSNSYEQYF. V gene TRBV7-2 combines with J gene TRBJ2-7; D might be TRBD1 (6 bases). The CDR3 sequence is 17 residues long. Germline values: CDR1 SGHTA, CDR2 FQGNSA. Deletions cut 5 bases from V and 0 bases from J, with 20 bases between. Full variable domain (remainder filled in from reference TRBV7-2 and TRBJ2-7): GAGVSQSPSNKVTEKGKDVELRCDPISGHTALYWYRQSLGQGLEFLIYFQGNSAPDKSGLPSDRFSAERTGGSVSTLTIQRTQQEDSAVYLCASSITTGTSNSYEQYFGPGTRLTVT.

This clone was seen just once. The V and J genes are TRBV10-3 and TRBJ2-5; 7 bases map to TRBD2. Germline V lookup: CDR1 ENHRY, CDR2 SYGVKD. The CDR3 sequence is 14 residues long. With 6 bases clipped from V and 4 bases from J, the junction kept 8 bases outside the gene matches. CDR3 loop: CAIRGGGGRETQYF. CDR3 sequence (DNA): TGTGCCATCAGGGGCGGGGGTGGCCGAGAGACCCAGTACTTC.

The J gene is TRBJ2-3, the V gene TRBV20-1; 10 bases align to TRBD2. V gave up 6 bases and J gave up 2 bases; unmatched junction bases: 5. The germline gives CDR1 DFQATT, CDR2 SNEGSKA (reference sequence). There are 14 residues in the CDR3. CDR3 protein: CSASGTSDTDTQYF. The CDR3 DNA sequence: TGCAGTGCGAGTGGGACTAGCGACACAGATACGCAGTATTTT.

The genes are TRBV7-3 and TRBJ1-1; 8 bases line up with TRBD1. Germline-derived CDR1 and CDR2 are SGHTA and FQGTGA. This CDR3 spans 15 amino acids. V shed 4 bases, J shed 4 bases, and the junction held 8 bases outside the gene matches. The DNA of the CDR3 is TGTGCCAGCAGCTCTGATAACAGGGGGGGCACTGAAGCTTTCTTT. Its protein is CASSSDNRGGTEAFF.

The rearrangement uses TRBV28 and TRBJ2-5, with D unclear. Trimming cost V 4 bases and J 2 bases, with 14 bases left between them. CDR3 length: 15 amino acids. CDR1 is MDHEN, CDR2 SYDVKM, per germline. CDR3 amino acids: CASSSSQGAQETQYF. In nucleotides, the CDR3 is TGTGCCAGCAGTTCCTCACAAGGAGCTCAAGAGACCCAGTACTTC.